The entry below gives a single T cell receptor beta chain sequence along with its context. What it recognizes is unknown. This sample was included in a study of regulatory T cells in long-lasting Graves disease. About the research overall: The definition of persistent Graves' disease was over 5 years of antithyroid drugs with positive TSH receptor antibodies. Study outcomes and limitations: Persistent disease preferred TRBV28, TRBJ1-2 and TRBJ2-5; new disease, TRBV20-1 and TRBJ2-1.

Arm-PCR with iRepertoire HTBI primers amplified the CDR3 regions for these TCR beta libraries. TCRdb re-called the multiplex PCR reads through MiXCR, storing one row per CDR3 protein. The table has approximately 470,000 distinct CDR3 sequences, about 20% seen once. V gave up 3 bases and J gave up 5 bases; unmatched junction bases: 9. Germline V gene lookup returns CDR1 MNHEY and CDR2 SMNVEV (reference sequence). The length of the CDR3 is 16 residues. The time point was: persistent/refractory GD, antithyroid drugs over 5 years with positive TRAb. Making the TCR library involved RNA that had been extracted from PBMCs. Graves' disease diagnosis relied on American Thyroid Association guidelines. Patients came from an endocrinology department in Xi'an, China.

J is TRBJ2-4 and V is TRBV27, with 8 bases that match TRBD2. Material: peripheral blood mononuclear cells (PBMCs), obtained when the disease was refractory, from a patient treated with antithyroid drugs. This clonotype originated in a female donor with Graves disease. CDR3: CASSLAGRGSQNIQYF. In DNA form, the CDR3 reads TGTGCCAGCAGTTTGGCCGGGAGGGGGTCCCAAAACATTCAGTACTTC.